This T cell receptor (beta chain) was recorded in a study of cytomegalovirus exposure and HLA in healthy donors. PCR was performed using 60 Vbeta and 13 Jbeta primers. Data came from immunoSEQ multiplex PCR; TCRdb stores just in-frame clones and leaves some out. The sample holds more than 150,000 clones, approximately 79% seen once. Notes on the study in general: A later look showed TCR association rates differing by HLA locus, highest for DRB1 and lowest for HLA-C.

A note on this clone: Its antigen is still unknown.

CDR3 length: 15 residues. The V gene lost 5 bases and the J gene lost 0 bases, with 8 bases spanning the gap. Germline assignment: CDR1 MNHEY and CDR2 SVGAGI. V usage is TRBV6-5 and J usage is TRBJ1-6; D is ambiguous. The sequence derives from a man in his forties or fifties in good health and CMV-seropositive. The sequencing sample was made of PBMCs. The CDR3 sequence: CASSPSYSYNSPLHF. The CDR3 region has the DNA TGTGCCAGCAGTCCCAGTTACTCCTATAATTCACCCCTCCACTTT.